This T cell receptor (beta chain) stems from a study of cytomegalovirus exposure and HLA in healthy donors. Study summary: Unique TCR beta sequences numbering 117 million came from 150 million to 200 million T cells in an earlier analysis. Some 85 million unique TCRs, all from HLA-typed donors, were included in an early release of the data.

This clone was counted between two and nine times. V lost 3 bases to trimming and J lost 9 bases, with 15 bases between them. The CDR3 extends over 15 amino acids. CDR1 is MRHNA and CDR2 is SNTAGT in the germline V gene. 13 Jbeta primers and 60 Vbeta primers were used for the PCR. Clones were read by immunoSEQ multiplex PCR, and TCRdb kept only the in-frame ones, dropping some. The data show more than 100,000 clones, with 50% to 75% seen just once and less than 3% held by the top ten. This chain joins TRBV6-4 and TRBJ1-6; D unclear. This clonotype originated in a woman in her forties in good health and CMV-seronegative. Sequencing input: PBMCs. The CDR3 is CASSEAPSRGSPLHF. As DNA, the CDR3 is TGTGCCAGCAGTGAAGCGCCATCTCGAGGTTCACCCCTCCACTTT.